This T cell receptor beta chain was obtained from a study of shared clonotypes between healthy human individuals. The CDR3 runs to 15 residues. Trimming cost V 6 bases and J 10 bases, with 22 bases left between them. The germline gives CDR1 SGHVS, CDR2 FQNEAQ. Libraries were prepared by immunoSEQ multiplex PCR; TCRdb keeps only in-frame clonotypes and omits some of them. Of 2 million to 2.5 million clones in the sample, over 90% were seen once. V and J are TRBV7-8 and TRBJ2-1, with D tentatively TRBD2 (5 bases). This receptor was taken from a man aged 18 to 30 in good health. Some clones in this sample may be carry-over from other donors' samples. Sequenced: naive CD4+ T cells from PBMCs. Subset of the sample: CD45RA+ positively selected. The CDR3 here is CASSSQRADPREQFF. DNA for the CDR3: TGTGCCAGCAGTTCCCAGAGGGCAGACCCACGCGAGCAGTTCTTC.